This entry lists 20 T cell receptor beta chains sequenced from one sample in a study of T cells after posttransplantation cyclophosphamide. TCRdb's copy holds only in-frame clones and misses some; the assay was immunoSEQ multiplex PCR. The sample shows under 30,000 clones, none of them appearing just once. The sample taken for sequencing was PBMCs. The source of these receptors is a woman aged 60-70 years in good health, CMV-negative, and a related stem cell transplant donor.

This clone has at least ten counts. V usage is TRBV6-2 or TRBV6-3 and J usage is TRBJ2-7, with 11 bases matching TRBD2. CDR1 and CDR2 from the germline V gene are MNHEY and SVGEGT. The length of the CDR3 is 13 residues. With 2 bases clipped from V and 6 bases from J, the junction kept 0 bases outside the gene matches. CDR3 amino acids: CASSYGLAGEQYF. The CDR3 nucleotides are TGTGCCAGCAGTTACGGACTAGCGGGCGAGCAGTACTTC.

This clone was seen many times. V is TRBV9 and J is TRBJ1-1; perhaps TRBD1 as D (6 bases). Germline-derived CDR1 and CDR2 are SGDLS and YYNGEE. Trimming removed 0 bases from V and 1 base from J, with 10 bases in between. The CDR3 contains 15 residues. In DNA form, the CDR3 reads TGTGCCAGCAGCGTAGGGGGGCTCGGGAACACTGAAGCTTTCTTT. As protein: CASSVGGLGNTEAFF.

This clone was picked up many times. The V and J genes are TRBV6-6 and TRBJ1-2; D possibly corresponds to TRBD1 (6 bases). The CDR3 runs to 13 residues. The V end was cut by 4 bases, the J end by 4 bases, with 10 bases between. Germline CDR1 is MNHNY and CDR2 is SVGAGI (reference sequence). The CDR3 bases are TGTGCCAGCAGTTCAGGGGACGGCTATGGCTACACCTTC. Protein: CASSSGDGYGYTF.

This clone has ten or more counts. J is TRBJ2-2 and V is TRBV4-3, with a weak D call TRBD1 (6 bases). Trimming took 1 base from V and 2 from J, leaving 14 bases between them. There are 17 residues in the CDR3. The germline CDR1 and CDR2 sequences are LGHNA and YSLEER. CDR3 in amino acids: CASSQVRQGKNTGELFF. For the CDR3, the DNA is TGCGCCAGCAGCCAAGTTCGGCAGGGGAAAAACACCGGGGAGCTGTTTTTT.

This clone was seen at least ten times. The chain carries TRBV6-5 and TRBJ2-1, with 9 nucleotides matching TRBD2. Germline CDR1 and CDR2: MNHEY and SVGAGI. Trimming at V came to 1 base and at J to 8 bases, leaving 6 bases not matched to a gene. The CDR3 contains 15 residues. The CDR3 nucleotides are TGTGCCAGCAGTTACTACGCGGGGGGGCCGTATGAGCAGTTCTTC. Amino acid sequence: CASSYYAGGPYEQFF.

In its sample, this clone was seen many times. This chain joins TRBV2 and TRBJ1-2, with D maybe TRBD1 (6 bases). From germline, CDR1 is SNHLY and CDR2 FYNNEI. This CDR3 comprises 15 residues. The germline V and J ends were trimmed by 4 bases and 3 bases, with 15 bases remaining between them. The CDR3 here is CASSAQQGPDYGYTF. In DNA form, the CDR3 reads TGTGCCAGCAGTGCACAACAGGGTCCGGACTATGGCTACACCTTC. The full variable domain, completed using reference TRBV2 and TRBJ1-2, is EPEVTQTPSHQVTQMGQEVILRCVPISNHLYFYWYRQILGQKVEFLVSFYNNEISEKSEIFDDQFSVERPDGSNFTLKIRSTKLEDSAMYFCASSAQQGPDYGYTFGSGTRLTVV.

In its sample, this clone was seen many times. This chain's CDR3 is CASSIGFSGNEQFF. For the CDR3, the DNA is TGTGCCAGTAGTATAGGATTTAGCGGCAATGAGCAGTTCTTC. The chain recombines TRBV19 with TRBJ2-1; D possibly corresponds to TRBD2 (6 bases). V was trimmed by 1 base and J by 6 bases, leaving 10 bases between them. Germline V lookup: CDR1 LNHDA, CDR2 SQIVND (reference sequence). This CDR3 has 14 amino acids.

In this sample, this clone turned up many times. The CDR3 nucleotides are TGTGCCAGCAGCTTAGGTCAGGGGCCCGGTGGAAACACCATATATTTT. Translating gives CASSLGQGPGGNTIYF. V and J are TRBV11-2 and TRBJ1-3, with a possible D match to TRBD1 (6 bases). Looked up from germline, CDR1 is SGHAT and CDR2 is FQNNGV. With 1 base removed from V and 3 bases from J, the gap between germline ends came to 13 bases. The CDR3 totals 16 residues.

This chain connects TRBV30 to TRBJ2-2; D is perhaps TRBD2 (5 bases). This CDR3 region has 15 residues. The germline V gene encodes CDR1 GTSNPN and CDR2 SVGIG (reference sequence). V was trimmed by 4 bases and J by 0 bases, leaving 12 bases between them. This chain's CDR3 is CAWKAGGANTGELFF. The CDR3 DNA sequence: TGTGCCTGGAAGGCGGGTGGAGCGAACACCGGGGAGCTGTTTTTT.

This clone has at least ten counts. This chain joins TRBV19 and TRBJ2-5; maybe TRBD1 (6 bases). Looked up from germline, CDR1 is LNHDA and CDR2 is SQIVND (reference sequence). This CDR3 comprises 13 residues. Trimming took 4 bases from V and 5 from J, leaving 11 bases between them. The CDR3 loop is CASSNRQVETQYF. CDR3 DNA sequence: TGTGCCAGTAGTAATCGACAGGTGGAGACCCAGTACTTC.

CDR3 sequence (DNA): TGTGCCACCAGTGATTTGGGTTTCGGGACAGAAGAGACCCAGTACTTC. Translating it yields CATSDLGFGTEETQYF. This rearrangement joins TRBV24-1 to TRBJ2-5; 7 bases agree with TRBD1. V gave up 0 bases and J gave up 3 bases; unmatched junction bases: 6. The CDR3 sequence is 16 residues long. CDR1 is KGHDR and CDR2 is SFDVKD in the germline V gene.

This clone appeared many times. The CDR3 DNA reads as TGTGCCAGCAGTGCAGTGAGGGGCTGGAGCACTGAAGCTTTCTTT. Translation gives CASSAVRGWSTEAFF. This chain uses TRBV2 with TRBJ1-1; D perhaps matches TRBD1 (5 bases). V gave up 4 bases and J gave up 4 bases, with 16 bases separating them. The CDR3 extends over 15 amino acids. Germline CDR1 SNHLY, CDR2 FYNNEI.

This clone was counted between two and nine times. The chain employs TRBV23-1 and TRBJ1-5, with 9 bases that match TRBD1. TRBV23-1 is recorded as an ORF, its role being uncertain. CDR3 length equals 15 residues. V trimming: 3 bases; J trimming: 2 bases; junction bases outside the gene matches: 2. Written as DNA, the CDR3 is TGCGCCAGCAGTCAGAGACAGGGGGGCAATCAGCCCCAGCATTTT. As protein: CASSQRQGGNQPQHF.

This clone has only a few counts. The CDR3 sequence is CASSGPFFGYTF. As DNA, the CDR3 is TGTGCCAGTAGTGGGCCGTTTTTCGGCTACACCTTC. The rearrangement uses TRBV19 and TRBJ1-2, with D unresolved. The CDR3 is 12 amino acids. The V end was cut by 5 bases, the J end by 8 bases, with 12 bases between. From germline, CDR1 is LNHDA and CDR2 SQIVND (reference sequence).

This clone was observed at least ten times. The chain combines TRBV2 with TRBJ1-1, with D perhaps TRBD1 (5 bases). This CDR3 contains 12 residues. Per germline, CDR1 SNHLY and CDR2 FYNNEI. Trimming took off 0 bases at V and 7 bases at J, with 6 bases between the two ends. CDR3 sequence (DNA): TGTGCCAGCAGTGAAGCCGACAGTGAAGCTTTCTTT. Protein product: CASSEADSEAFF.

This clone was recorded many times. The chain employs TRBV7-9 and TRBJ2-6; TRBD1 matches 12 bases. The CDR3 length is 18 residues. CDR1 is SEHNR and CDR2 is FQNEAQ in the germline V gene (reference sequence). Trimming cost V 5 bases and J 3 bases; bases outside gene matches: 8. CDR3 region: CASSKGQGARFGANVLTF. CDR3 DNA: TGTGCCAGCAGCAAGGGACAGGGGGCGAGATTTGGGGCCAACGTCCTGACTTTC.

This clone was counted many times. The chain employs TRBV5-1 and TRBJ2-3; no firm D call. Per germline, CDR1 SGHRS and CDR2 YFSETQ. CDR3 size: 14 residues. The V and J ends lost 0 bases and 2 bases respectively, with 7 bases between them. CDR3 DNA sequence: TGCGCCAGCAGCTTGGCTGGGCCCACAGATACGCAGTATTTT. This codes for CASSLAGPTDTQYF.

The chain's CDR3 is CATSRARWGAEAFF. The CDR3 DNA reads TGTGCCACCAGCAGAGCTAGGTGGGGGGCTGAAGCTTTCTTT. J is TRBJ1-1 and V is TRBV15; TRBD1 is a possible D gene (5 bases). Per germline, CDR1 LNHNV and CDR2 YYDKDF (reference sequence). Trimming cost V 1 base and J 6 bases, with 12 bases left between them. The CDR3 runs 14 residues. Based on the CDR3 plus reference TRBV15 and TRBJ1-1, the full variable domain is DAMVIQNPRYQVTQFGKPVTLSCSQTLNHNVMYWYQQKSSQAPKLLFHYYDKDFNNEADTPDNFQSRRPNTSFCFLDIRSPGLGDTAMYLCATSRARWGAEAFFGQGTRLTVV.

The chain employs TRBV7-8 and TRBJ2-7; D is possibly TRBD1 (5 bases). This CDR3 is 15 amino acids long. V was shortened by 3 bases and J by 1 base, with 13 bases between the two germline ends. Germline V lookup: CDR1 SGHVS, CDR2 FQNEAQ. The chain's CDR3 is CASSLPGKISYEQYF. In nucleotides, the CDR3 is TGTGCCAGCAGCTTGCCAGGGAAAATATCCTACGAGCAGTACTTC. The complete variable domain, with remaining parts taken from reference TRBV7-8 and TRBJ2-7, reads GAGVSQSPRYKVAKRGQDVALRCDPISGHVSLFWYQQALGQGPEFLTYFQNEAQLDKSGLPSDRFFAERPEGSVSTLKIQRTQQEDSAVYLCASSLPGKISYEQYFGPGTRLTVT.

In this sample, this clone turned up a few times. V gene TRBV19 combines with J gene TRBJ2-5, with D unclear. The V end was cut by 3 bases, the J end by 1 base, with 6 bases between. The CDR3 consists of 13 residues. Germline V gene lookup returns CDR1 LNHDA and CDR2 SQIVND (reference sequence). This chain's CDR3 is CASSMVAQETQYF. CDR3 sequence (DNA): TGTGCCAGTAGTATGGTAGCCCAAGAGACCCAGTACTTC.